The subject of this entry is one T cell receptor beta chain. Its specificity is not known. The sample is drawn from a study of CD8+ T cells in alopecia areata. Study context: Oral tofacitinib, 5 to 10 mg twice daily, was given in an open-label trial.

Trimming shortened V by 1 base and J by 6 bases, and 13 bases separated the two germline ends. Germline V CDR1 and CDR2: SEHNR, FQNEAQ (reference sequence). The CDR3 has 14 amino acids. Extraction of RNA preceded its reverse transcription into cDNA, which served as the sequencing template. Sequencing was performed with immunoSEQ multiplex PCR; in TCRdb, only in-frame clones are kept and a portion is missing. Altogether some 130,000 clones are present, 49% being singletons, with the ten largest covering around 20%. Sampling of alopecia areata patients yielded lesional scalp punch biopsies as well as peripheral blood. Points from the study as a whole: Resident alphabeta T-cell populations of normal skin are likewise subject to sequencing in scalp samples. Higher clonality was seen in lesional scalp than in normal scalp, especially in alopecia totalis/universalis.

V is TRBV7-9 and J is TRBJ2-7; D is unresolved. The material sequenced was CD8+ T cells sorted from blood, taken at week 0. This sequence was found in a human donor with alopecia areata. The CDR3 DNA sequence: TGTGCCAGCAGCTTAGTTGTTTCCCCCGGCGAGCAGTACTTC. It encodes CASSLVVSPGEQYF.